Listed below are T cell receptor beta chains from one sample, sequenced in a study of T cell responses to AZD1222 COVID-19 vaccine. Data came from immunoSEQ multiplex PCR; TCRdb stores just in-frame clones and leaves some out. The repertoire includes roughly 150,000 clones, 90% of them detected once, and approximately 5.9% sits in the top ten. The starting material was peripheral blood, obtained 28 days after the second AZD1222 dose. The receptors were gathered from an adult who received the AZD1222 COVID-19 vaccine. The CDR3 runs from the conserved cysteine through the conserved F or W. The D gene is left open where the match is weak. Clone size is given for some rows only: seen once, a few or many times, or a class if the clone is expanded.

abundance | d_gene | j_gene | v_gene | CDR3nt | CDR3aa
. | . | TRBJ1-3 | TRBV5-1 | TGCGCCAGCAGCTGGGGCCCTGGAGGAAACACCATATATTTT | CASSWGPGGNTIYF
. | . | TRBJ1-4 | TRBV7-2 | TGTGCCAGCAGCTTAGGGGGAATCCCCTCCGAAAAACTGTTTTTT | CASSLGGIPSEKLFF
. | . | TRBJ2-2 | TRBV5-1 | TGCGCCAGCAGCCCGGACAGCAACACCGGGGAGCTGTTTTTT | CASSPDSNTGELFF
. | TRBD2 | TRBJ2-7 | TRBV15 | TGTGCCGCCGGGACTAAGACCTACGAGCAGTACTTC | CAAGTKTYEQYF
. | TRBD2 | TRBJ2-1 | TRBV11-2 | TGTGCCAGCAGCTCAGGGACTAGCGGGGGGAGCTCCTACAATGAGCAGTTCTTC | CASSSGTSGGSSYNEQFF
. | TRBD1 | TRBJ2-7 | TRBV3-1/TRBV3-2 | TGTGCCAGCAGCTCCTGGCGGGACAGGGGGTACGAGCAGTACTTC | CASSSWRDRGYEQYF
. | TRBD1 | TRBJ1-2 | TRBV11-2 | TGTGCCAGCAGCTTACTTGGGACAGGGAACTATGGCTACACCTTC | CASSLLGTGNYGYTF
. | . | TRBJ2-7 | TRBV3-1/TRBV3-2 | TGTGCCAGCAGTTACCAGGGGACCTACGAGCAGTACTTC | CASSYQGTYEQYF
. | . | TRBJ2-5 | TRBV25-1 | TGTGCCAGCAGTGAATATCAGGAGACCCAGTACTTC | CASSEYQETQYF
. | . | TRBJ1-6 | TRBV3-1/TRBV3-2 | TGTGCCAGCAGCCAGCGGTTGGGAAGCTCCTATAATTCACCCCTCCACTTT | CASSQRLGSSYNSPLHF
. | . | TRBJ1-1 | TRBV3-1/TRBV3-2 | TGTGCCAGCAGCCACGGGAAGGCGAGGAACACTGAAGCTTTCTTT | CASSHGKARNTEAFF
. | TRBD1 | TRBJ2-5 | TRBV12-5 | TGTGCTAGTGGTTTGGGGGACAGGGGACAAGAGACCCAGTACTTC | CASGLGDRGQETQYF
. | . | TRBJ1-1 | TRBV18 | TGTGCCAGCGCACTAGACAGCCAGCGCGCGGAAGCTTTCTTT | CASALDSQRAEAFF
once | . | TRBJ1-5 | TRBV5-1 | TGCGCCAGCAGCTTAGAACGAAATCAGCCCCAGCATTTT | CASSLERNQPQHF
. | TRBD1 | TRBJ1-5 | TRBV18 | TGTGCCAGCTCACCACGGGGACAGGCAGAGTCTAGCAATCAGCCCCAGCATTTT | CASSPRGQAESSNQPQHF
. | . | TRBJ2-5 | TRBV24-1 | TGTGCCACCAGTGATTTAGACAGGGAGACCCAGTACTTC | CATSDLDRETQYF
few | . | TRBJ1-6 | TRBV19 | TGTGCCAGTAGTAGCGGGACTTATAATTCACCCCTCCACTTT | CASSSGTYNSPLHF
. | . | TRBJ2-2 | TRBV5-1 | TGCGCCAGCCATGAGGGCTCCCAGGTCGCCGGGGAGCTGTTTTTT | CASHEGSQVAGELFF
. | TRBD2 | TRBJ2-7 | TRBV5-1 | TGCGCCAGCAGCTTGAGCCTAGCGGTCTACGAGCAGTACTTC | CASSLSLAVYEQYF
. | TRBD1 | TRBJ1-2 | TRBV3-1/TRBV3-2 | TGTGCCAGTCCGCATTTCGGACAGGGGGATAACTATGGCTACACCTTC | CASPHFGQGDNYGYTF
. | . | TRBJ2-5 | TRBV9 | TGTGCCAGCAGCCCCTCTGGGGGGTCGCAGGGAGAGACCCAGTACTTC | CASSPSGGSQGETQYF
. | . | TRBJ2-7 | TRBV19 | TGTGCCAGTAGCAAGGAACCCGGGACCGGGCCTACGATTAAGCAGTACTTC | CASSKEPGTGPTIKQYF
. | TRBD2 | TRBJ2-1 | TRBV27 | TGTGCCAGCAGTTTATTGACTAGCGACATGCGTACAGAGCAGTTCTTC | CASSLLTSDMRTEQFF
once | TRBD2 | TRBJ2-1 | TRBV30 | TGTGCCTGGAGTTCGGGGACTAGCGGGAGGAATGAGCAGTTCTTC | CAWSSGTSGRNEQFF
. | TRBD1 | TRBJ1-2 | TRBV28 | TGTGCCAGCAGGGCGGCGGGACAGGGCTCATTCTATGGCTACACCTTC | CASRAAGQGSFYGYTF
. | TRBD1 | TRBJ2-7 | TRBV2 | TGTGCCAGACAGGGGGCCGGCGAGCAGTACTTC | CARQGAGEQYF
. | . | TRBJ2-1 | TRBV5-1 | TGCGCCAGCAGTCCGGTCGGGGGCTACAATGAGCAGTTCTTC | CASSPVGGYNEQFF
. | . | TRBJ1-4 | TRBV11-2 | TGTGCCAGCAGCTTACCAAGAGTCGCAACTAATGAAAAACTGTTTTTT | CASSLPRVATNEKLFF
. | . | TRBJ2-2 | TRBV2 | TGTGCCAGCAGCGGAGAGTTCACCGGGGAGCTGTTTTTT | CASSGEFTGELFF
. | . | TRBJ1-3 | TRBV6-5 | TGTGCCAGCACCTACCGGGGCCTAAGGGGAAACACCATATATTTT | CASTYRGLRGNTIYF
. | TRBD2 | TRBJ2-7 | TRBV12-3/TRBV12-4 | TGTGCCAGCAGTTCACTAGCGGGATACGAGCAGTACTTC | CASSSLAGYEQYF
. | . | TRBJ2-7 | TRBV7-2 | TGTGCCAGCAGCTTTGACGTATCCTACGAGCAGTACTTC | CASSFDVSYEQYF
. | . | TRBJ1-1 | TRBV9 | TGTGCCAGCAGCCCGGGGGGGGCACTGAACACTGAAGCTTTCTTT | CASSPGGALNTEAFF
. | . | TRBJ1-2 | TRBV19 | TGTGCCAGTATGGGGAGATTGGGCTATGGCTACACCTTC | CASMGRLGYGYTF
. | TRBD2 | TRBJ2-1 | TRBV6-5 | TGTGCCAGCAGTAAACTAGCGGAAAATGAGCAGTTCTTC | CASSKLAENEQFF
. | . | TRBJ2-1 | TRBV5-4 | TGTGCCAGCAGGCGGGACTCCTCCTACAATGAGCAGTTCTTC | CASRRDSSYNEQFF
. | TRBD1 | TRBJ2-1 | TRBV29-1 | TGCAGCGTTGTCGGACAGGCCAATGAGCAGTTCTTC | CSVVGQANEQFF
. | . | TRBJ1-3 | TRBV24-1 | TGTGCCACCAGTGACCGTTCTTTGGGTGGAAACACCATATATTTT | CATSDRSLGGNTIYF
once | . | TRBJ1-5 | TRBV28 | TGTGCCAGCAGTTTTTCCGGAGGCCGTAGCAATCAGCCCCAGCATTTT | CASSFSGGRSNQPQHF
. | . | TRBJ1-2 | TRBV5-5 | TGTGCCAGCAGCTTGGCGGGCAGGGAGGAGTATGGCTACACCTTC | CASSLAGREEYGYTF
. | . | TRBJ1-4 | TRBV7-2 | TGTGCCAGCAGCTTTGGGACTGAGAATGAAAAACTGTTTTTT | CASSFGTENEKLFF
. | . | TRBJ2-7 | TRBV6-5 | TGTGCCAGCAAACGCGTCACCCCCTACGAGCAGTACTTC | CASKRVTPYEQYF
few | . | TRBJ1-2 | TRBV7-9 | TGTGCCAGCAGCCCCGACGGGAACTATGGCTACACCTTC | CASSPDGNYGYTF
. | TRBD2 | TRBJ2-2 | TRBV19 | TGTGCCAGTAGAGACCGGGACTACCGAACCGGGGAGCTGTTTTTT | CASRDRDYRTGELFF
once | . | TRBJ2-1 | TRBV2 | TGTGCCAGCCCCTTGACCAGCTCCTACAATGAGCAGTTCTTC | CASPLTSSYNEQFF
. | . | TRBJ1-3 | TRBV7-6 | TGTGCCAGCAGCTTAGAGGCGGTGCTAGGGGGTTACTCTGGAAACACCATATATTTT | CASSLEAVLGGYSGNTIYF